These 32 T cell receptor beta chains originate from one sample sequenced in a study of cytomegalovirus exposure and HLA in healthy donors. Some clones are missing from TCRdb's copy, which holds only in-frame ones; the method was immunoSEQ multiplex PCR. The sample lists roughly 73,000 clones, about 94% occurring once. The sequenced sample was PBMCs. These TCRs come from a man aged 18 to 29 in good health and CMV-seropositive.

The chain employs TRBV28 and TRBJ1-3, with no clear D. The CDR3 length is 14 residues. Germline assignment: CDR1 MDHEN and CDR2 SYDVKM. V lost 10 bases to trimming and J lost 0 bases, with 13 bases between them. CDR3 in DNA: TGTGCCACCAACTACGGGGTCTCTGGAAACACCATATATTTT. This encodes CATNYGVSGNTIYF.

A single count supports this clone. This chain links TRBV6-4 with TRBJ2-6; a weak D match, TRBD1 (6 bases). This CDR3 has 16 amino acids. From germline, CDR1 is MRHNA and CDR2 SNTAGT. Deletions cut 2 bases from V and 2 bases from J, with 10 bases between. Here the CDR3 reads CASSDTGRAGANVLTF. The CDR3, as DNA: TGTGCCAGCAGTGACACAGGGCGGGCTGGGGCCAACGTCCTGACTTTC.

The J gene is TRBJ2-5, the V gene TRBV7-3; TRBD1 matches 7 bases. The CDR3 spans 13 residues. Germline V gene lookup returns CDR1 SGHTA and CDR2 FQGTGA. V shed 5 bases, J shed 5 bases, and the junction held 5 bases outside the gene matches. CDR3 bases: TGTGCCAGCAGCCGGGGACAGACCGAGACCCAGTACTTC. It is translated as CASSRGQTETQYF.

This chain joins TRBV18 and TRBJ2-2; 7 nucleotides agree with TRBD1. Trimming cost V 0 bases and J 0 bases; bases outside gene matches: 4. The CDR3 totals 17 residues. Germline CDR1 is KGHSH and CDR2 is LQKENI. The CDR3 nucleotides are TGTGCCAGCTCACCACCCCGAAGGGGGCCGAACACCGGGGAGCTGTTTTTT. This codes for CASSPPRRGPNTGELFF. The variable domain in full, with the rest retrieved from reference TRBV18 and TRBJ2-2, is NAGVMQNPRHLVRRRGQEARLRCSPMKGHSHVYWYRQLPEEGLKFMVYLQKENIIDESGMPKERFSAEFPKEGPSILRIQQVVRGDSAAYFCASSPPRRGPNTGELFFGEGSRLTVL.

The rearrangement links TRBV6-5 to TRBJ1-3, with D hard to call. This CDR3 spans 14 amino acids. Per the germline V gene, CDR1 is MNHEY and CDR2 is SVGAGI. Trimming removed 6 bases at V and 0 bases at J, with 9 bases between. For the CDR3, the DNA is TGTGCCAGCAGCCCGACTCACTCTGGAAACACCATATATTTT. It encodes CASSPTHSGNTIYF.

J is TRBJ1-4 and V is TRBV10-3; TRBD1 aligns across 9 bases. Germline V gene data show CDR1 as ENHRY and CDR2 as SYGVKD. With V trimmed by 5 bases and J by 6 bases, 4 bases remained unmatched. The CDR3 consists of 14 residues. The CDR3 region has the DNA TGTGCCATCAGTTCTACAGGGGGCCATGAAAAACTGTTTTTT. Translating it yields CAISSTGGHEKLFF.

The chain has TRBV11-3 and TRBJ1-1, with D unclear. This CDR3 is built from 12 residues. With 10 bases removed from V and 0 bases from J, the gap between germline ends came to 9 bases. Per germline, CDR1 SGHNT and CDR2 YENEEA. CDR3 nucleotides: TGTGCCATCGACACCATGAACACTGAAGCTTTCTTT. Protein sequence: CAIDTMNTEAFF.

This rearrangement joins TRBV10-3 to TRBJ1-3; 9 bases are a match to TRBD1. The V segment lost 2 bases and the J segment 0 bases; nucleotides outside the gene matches: 2. This CDR3 is 16 amino acids long. Germline-derived CDR1 and CDR2 are ENHRY and SYGVKD. The CDR3 DNA reads as TGTGCCATCAGTGAGCCGACAGGGGGCTCTGGAAACACCATATATTTT. This codes for CAISEPTGGSGNTIYF.

The chain couples TRBV11-3 to TRBJ1-1; weak D call: TRBD1 (6 bases). This CDR3 has 13 amino acids. Per the germline V gene, CDR1 is SGHNT and CDR2 is YENEEA. Trimming stripped 6 bases from V and 5 bases from J, with 13 bases between. The CDR3 region is CASSPRQDTEAFF. The DNA for the CDR3 is TGTGCCAGCAGTCCGCGACAGGATACTGAAGCTTTCTTT.

V gene TRBV2 combines with J gene TRBJ1-3; D is perhaps TRBD1 (5 bases). With 7 bases removed from V and 0 bases from J, the gap between germline ends came to 13 bases. The CDR3 is 15 residues long. The V gene's germline CDR1 is SNHLY and CDR2 FYNNEI. In DNA, the CDR3 is TGTGCCAGCAATCAGGGTCGCAGCTCTGGAAACACCATATATTTT. Its protein is CASNQGRSSGNTIYF. Full variable domain (rest looked up from reference TRBV2 and TRBJ1-3): EPEVTQTPSHQVTQMGQEVILRCVPISNHLYFYWYRQILGQKVEFLVSFYNNEISEKSEIFDDQFSVERPDGSNFTLKIRSTKLEDSAMYFCASNQGRSSGNTIYFGEGSWLTVV.

The chain couples TRBV28 to TRBJ1-1; D not resolved. CDR1 and CDR2 (germline): MDHEN, SYDVKM. With 6 bases removed from V and 7 bases from J, the gap between germline ends came to 9 bases. The CDR3 extends over 11 amino acids. CDR3 loop: CASSAVDEAFF. CDR3 nucleotide sequence: TGTGCCAGCAGCGCGGTGGATGAAGCTTTCTTT.

This chain uses TRBV18 with TRBJ2-4, with D possibly matching TRBD1 (6 bases). The length of the CDR3 is 15 residues. CDR1 and CDR2 from the germline V gene are KGHSH and LQKENI. V was shortened by 1 base and J by 5 bases, with 12 bases between the two germline ends. DNA of the CDR3: TGTGCCAGCTCACCACGGGGGCACAGCGAAAACATTCAGTACTTC. Its protein product is CASSPRGHSENIQYF.

This chain uses TRBV4-1 with TRBJ1-6; maybe TRBD1 (6 bases). Trimming removed 0 bases from V and 8 bases from J, with 20 bases in between. The germline V gene encodes CDR1 MGHRA and CDR2 YSYEKL. The CDR3 loop spans 18 amino acids. CDR3 amino acids: CASSQDTSMAGAYSPLHF. The DNA of the CDR3 is TGCGCCAGCAGCCAAGATACGTCGATGGCAGGGGCGTATTCACCCCTCCACTTT.

The rearrangement joins TRBV19 to TRBJ1-5, with D hard to call. The CDR3 is made up of 16 amino acids. CDR1 is LNHDA and CDR2 is SQIVND in the germline V gene (reference sequence). Between the trimmed V and J ends, which lost 6 bases and 2 bases, there was a span of 17 bases. The CDR3 loop is CASSPRSISGNQPQHF. The CDR3 DNA reads as TGTGCCAGTAGCCCTCGGTCAATAAGCGGCAATCAGCCCCAGCATTTT.

The chain joins TRBV5-1 to TRBJ2-3; 10 nucleotides match TRBD2. Trimming took 0 bases from V and 4 from J; bases not matched to a gene: 5. Germline CDR1 and CDR2: SGHRS and YFSETQ. The CDR3 is 16 amino acids. The CDR3 DNA reads as TGCGCCAGCAGCTTGGCTAGCGGGAGTGGAGCAGATACGCAGTATTTT. Translating gives CASSLASGSGADTQYF.

The chain is built from TRBV19 and TRBJ2-2; 11 bases align to TRBD2. The germline gives CDR1 LNHDA, CDR2 SQIVND (reference sequence). The CDR3 runs to 16 residues. V lost 6 bases to trimming and J lost 8 bases; unmatched junction nucleotides: 11. CDR3 in DNA: TGTGCCAGTAGACAAACCGGGACTAGCGGTTTGGGGGAGCTGTTTTTT. It yields the protein CASRQTGTSGLGELFF.

The CDR3 protein is CASSEYRGPSYEQYF. In nucleotides, the CDR3 is TGTGCCAGCAGCGAATACAGGGGGCCCTCCTACGAGCAGTACTTC. The rearrangement links TRBV6-1 to TRBJ2-7, with 9 bases fitting TRBD1. V was pared by 6 bases and J by 0 bases, with 6 bases of the junction left unmatched. This CDR3 has 15 residues. CDR1 and CDR2 (germline): MNHNS, SASEGT.

This rearrangement joins TRBV7-6 to TRBJ2-7; TRBD1 matches 9 bases. Trimming took 1 base from V and 3 from J; bases not matched to a gene: 4. Germline V CDR1 and CDR2: SGHVS, FNYEAQ. The CDR3 has 15 residues. The CDR3 DNA is TGTGCCAGCAGCTTAGGGGGGACAGGGAACTACGAGCAGTACTTC. It is translated as CASSLGGTGNYEQYF.

The chain couples TRBV6-5 to TRBJ2-2; D is uncertain. The CDR3 loop spans 14 amino acids. Per germline, CDR1 MNHEY and CDR2 SVGAGI. V lost 9 bases, J lost 1 base, and 12 bases lay in between. The CDR3 here is CASQKAGNTGELFF. CDR3 nucleotides: TGTGCCAGTCAAAAAGCCGGGAACACCGGGGAGCTGTTTTTT.

The gene calls are TRBV5-1 and TRBJ1-5; weak D call: TRBD1 (6 bases). Per the germline V gene, CDR1 is SGHRS and CDR2 is YFSETQ. The CDR3 consists of 15 residues. Trimming pared 0 bases from V and 1 base from J, leaving 8 bases between. The CDR3 protein is CASSLGTGSNQPQHF. The DNA for the CDR3 is TGCGCCAGCAGCTTGGGAACAGGGAGCAATCAGCCCCAGCATTTT.

CDR3 nucleotides: TGTGCCAGCAGCTCCCTTCCAGTTCAGACCCAGTACTTC. Its protein is CASSSLPVQTQYF. The chain couples TRBV27 to TRBJ2-5; no reliable D call. There are 13 residues in the CDR3. The V end was cut by 6 bases, the J end by 6 bases, with 14 bases between. Germline-derived CDR1 and CDR2 are MNHEY and SMNVEV (reference sequence).

J is TRBJ1-3 and V is TRBV2; D is unresolved. CDR3 size: 15 residues. Germline CDR1 is SNHLY and CDR2 is FYNNEI. V was shortened by 4 bases and J by 0 bases, with 10 bases between the two germline ends. The CDR3 region has the DNA TGTGCCAGCAGTGCTATTAGCCTCTCTGGAAACACCATATATTTT. Translating gives CASSAISLSGNTIYF.

The chain couples TRBV4-1 to TRBJ2-1; TRBD2 matches at 7 bases. The germline gives CDR1 MGHRA, CDR2 YSYEKL. The CDR3 runs 15 residues. V was clipped by 0 bases and J by 7 bases; unmatched bases: 6. In DNA, the CDR3 is TGCGCCAGCAGCCAAGATAGGCTAGCGGAAAATGAGCAGTTCTTC. Translated, it gives CASSQDRLAENEQFF.

The chain recombines TRBV19 with TRBJ1-5, with D perhaps matching TRBD1 (6 bases). Looked up from germline, CDR1 is LNHDA and CDR2 is SQIVND (reference sequence). CDR3 length: 18 residues. Trimming took off 1 base at V and 2 bases at J, with 18 bases between the two ends. CDR3 DNA: TGTGCCAGTAGTATAGGACGGGGGGGGCGCATTGGCAATCAGCCCCAGCATTTT. Translation gives CASSIGRGGRIGNQPQHF.

This clone has just one count. This chain connects TRBV5-1 to TRBJ2-3; TRBD2 agrees at 8 bases. Germline lookup yields CDR1 SGHRS and CDR2 YFSETQ. The CDR3 length is 16 residues. After removal of 0 bases from V and 4 bases from J, the junction contained 7 bases not matched to a gene. The CDR3 loop reads CASSLGVSGKADTQYF. DNA for the CDR3: TGCGCCAGCAGCTTGGGAGTTAGCGGGAAGGCAGATACGCAGTATTTT.

V is TRBV19 and J is TRBJ2-1, with 8 nucleotides matching TRBD1. There are 15 residues in the CDR3. Trimming cost V 2 bases and J 4 bases; bases outside gene matches: 4. In germline, CDR1 is LNHDA, CDR2 SQIVND (reference sequence). The CDR3: CASSIPGGSYNEQFF. CDR3 nucleotides: TGTGCCAGTAGTATACCAGGGGGCTCATACAATGAGCAGTTCTTC.

This chain connects TRBV4-1 to TRBJ1-4; D is perhaps TRBD1 (5 bases). V was trimmed by 1 base and J by 8 bases, leaving 14 bases between them. Germline CDR1 MGHRA, CDR2 YSYEKL. This CDR3 is 15 amino acids long. As DNA, the CDR3 is TGCGCCAGCAGCCAAGTTGCACAGGCGAGGGAAAAACTGTTTTTT. It translates to CASSQVAQAREKLFF.

This sequence joins TRBV6-5 and TRBJ1-5; 11 bases map to TRBD1. The CDR3 totals 15 residues. The V and J ends lost 6 bases and 7 bases, in that order; junction bases with no gene match: 8. Per germline, CDR1 MNHEY and CDR2 SVGAGI. This chain's CDR3 is CASRRLGQGDQPQHF. The CDR3 DNA reads as TGTGCCAGCAGGAGATTGGGACAGGGGGACCAGCCCCAGCATTTT.

This clone was seen a single time. The chain recombines TRBV7-9 with TRBJ2-3; TRBD2 aligns across 15 bases. V lost 5 bases, J lost 4 bases, and 7 bases stayed unmatched. The CDR3 has 17 amino acids. Germline-derived CDR1 and CDR2 are SEHNR and FQNEAQ (reference sequence). The CDR3 spells CASSAGLAGGPADTQYF. CDR3 bases: TGTGCCAGCAGCGCGGGACTAGCGGGAGGTCCCGCAGATACGCAGTATTTT.

The chain is built from TRBV19 and TRBJ2-1; 11 bases line up with TRBD1. The V segment lost 4 bases and the J segment 2 bases; nucleotides outside the gene matches: 1. Germline CDR1 LNHDA, CDR2 SQIVND (reference sequence). This CDR3 spans 15 amino acids. In nucleotides, the CDR3 is TGTGCCAGTAGTACGGGACAGGGGGCCTACAATGAGCAGTTCTTC. Encoded protein: CASSTGQGAYNEQFF.

CDR3 sequence reads: CASSLGLAPTDTQYF. CDR3 in DNA: TGTGCCAGCTCCCTCGGACTAGCCCCAACTGATACGCAGTATTTT. The rearrangement joins TRBV18 to TRBJ2-3; the match to TRBD2 covers 8 bases. Germline lookup yields CDR1 KGHSH and CDR2 LQKENI. The CDR3 is 15 amino acids. The J segment lost 6 bases and the V segment lost 6 bases, leaving 11 bases of the junction unmatched.

The chain joins TRBV19 to TRBJ1-1, with D tentatively TRBD1 (5 bases). CDR3 length: 16 amino acids. Per germline, CDR1 LNHDA and CDR2 SQIVND (reference sequence). Trimming removed 9 bases at V and 0 bases at J, with 20 bases between. CDR3 in DNA: TGTGCCAGCGGACAAGGCCACGGAACCATGAACACTGAAGCTTTCTTT. Its translation is CASGQGHGTMNTEAFF.